The 10 T cell receptor beta chains below all came from one sample that was sequenced in a study of shared clonotypes between healthy human individuals. The protocol was immunoSEQ multiplex PCR, while the TCRdb copy is restricted to in-frame clones and leaves out a portion. The sample lists some 2.3 million clones, 93% occurring once. The sample consisted of naive CD4+ T cells from PBMCs. Subset specified: CD45RA+ positively selected. Source of these receptors: a man aged 18 to 30 in good health. Some clones in this sample may be carry-over from other donors' samples.

Concerning this clone itself: Other DNA sequences of this sample code for an identical CDR3. This chain connects TRBV29-1 to TRBJ1-5; D unresolved. The germline gives CDR1 SQVTM, CDR2 ANQGSEA. V was shortened by 4 bases and J by 4 bases, with 5 bases between the two germline ends. The CDR3 is 11 amino acids. CDR3 sequence: CSVGGNQPQHF. The CDR3 region has the DNA TGCAGCGTTGGGGGTAATCAGCCCCAGCATTTT.

This chain connects TRBV6-1 to TRBJ2-1; 7 bases are shared with TRBD1. Germline V gives CDR1 MNHNS, CDR2 SASEGT. Trimming at V came to 4 bases and at J to 4 bases, leaving 4 bases not matched to a gene. The CDR3 runs to 14 residues. CDR3 protein: CASSGGQTYNEQFF. Here the CDR3 DNA reads TGTGCCAGCAGTGGGGGACAGACGTACAATGAGCAGTTCTTC.

V gene TRBV14 combines with J gene TRBJ1-2; 7 bases line up with TRBD1. Germline trimming cut 2 bases from V and 5 bases from J; bases unmatched to any gene: 8. Germline lookup yields CDR1 SGHDN and CDR2 FVKESK. The CDR3 runs 15 residues. The CDR3 here is CASSQWSTGEYGYTF. CDR3 bases: TGTGCCAGCAGCCAATGGAGTACAGGGGAATATGGCTACACCTTC.

This chain links TRBV28 with TRBJ2-7; 7 positions agree with TRBD2. Germline V lookup: CDR1 MDHEN, CDR2 SYDVKM. There are 15 residues in the CDR3. V lost 2 bases to trimming and J lost 3 bases; unmatched junction nucleotides: 7. The CDR3 DNA reads TGTGCCAGCAGTTTAGGTGGGGGACTACTCTACGAGCAGTACTTC. Translated, it gives CASSLGGGLLYEQYF.

The chain is built from TRBV10-1 and TRBJ1-5, with D uncertain. Trimming took 4 bases from V and 6 from J, leaving 10 bases between them. Germline loops: CDR1 WNHNN, CDR2 SYGVQD (reference sequence). This CDR3 spans 13 amino acids. The CDR3 sequence: CASSVGAGQPQHF. DNA of the CDR3: TGCGCCAGCAGTGTTGGAGCCGGTCAGCCCCAGCATTTT.

On this clone itself: The sample has other DNA sequences that encode this CDR3 too. The J gene is TRBJ2-3, the V gene TRBV7-3; D unresolved. Germline V gene lookup returns CDR1 SGHTA and CDR2 FQGTGA. Trimming left V 0 bases short and J 4 bases short, with 5 bases between. This CDR3 comprises 13 residues. DNA of the CDR3: TGTGCCAGCAGCTTAACTGGCGCAGATACGCAGTATTTT. Protein sequence: CASSLTGADTQYF.

The CDR3 DNA is TGTGCCTGGATCCCCGTCAAGACTGGGAACACTGAAGCTTTCTTT. Residues: CAWIPVKTGNTEAFF. The chain couples TRBV30 to TRBJ1-1; D gene uncertain. CDR1 is GTSNPN, CDR2 SVGIG, per germline (reference sequence). Trimming removed 4 bases at V and 1 base at J, with 16 bases between. The CDR3 covers 15 residues.

The genes are TRBV5-1 and TRBJ2-3; D may be TRBD1 (5 bases). CDR3 size: 15 residues. CDR1 SGHRS and CDR2 YFSETQ come from the germline V gene. Trimming pared 9 bases from V and 5 bases from J, leaving 22 bases between. The CDR3 coding sequence is TGCGCCACCGCCCTTGGGGCCGCAGGGATAGATACGCAGTATTTT. It yields the protein CATALGAAGIDTQYF.

Worth noting for this clone: This same CDR3 is encoded by further DNA sequences in the sample. The V and J genes are TRBV9 and TRBJ2-3; D gene unclear. Germline-derived CDR1 and CDR2 are SGDLS and YYNGEE. The CDR3 spans 15 residues. Trimming took 0 bases from V and 1 from J, leaving 9 bases between them. The CDR3, as DNA: TGTGCCAGCAGCGTAGACCCTCGGGGCACAGATACGCAGTATTTT. Translated, it gives CASSVDPRGTDTQYF.

A word on this clone: The same CDR3 arises from other DNA sequences in this sample as well. V is TRBV18 and J is TRBJ2-7; a possible D gene is TRBD1 (6 bases). The V gene lost 3 bases and the J gene lost 3 bases, with 15 bases spanning the gap. The CDR3 runs to 15 residues. Looked up from germline, CDR1 is KGHSH and CDR2 is LQKENI. This chain's CDR3 is CASSPPSGRGYEQYF. The CDR3 DNA sequence: TGTGCCAGCTCACCCCCCTCCGGCAGGGGCTACGAGCAGTACTTC. The whole variable domain, filled in from reference TRBV18 and TRBJ2-7, reads NAGVMQNPRHLVRRRGQEARLRCSPMKGHSHVYWYRQLPEEGLKFMVYLQKENIIDESGMPKERFSAEFPKEGPSILRIQQVVRGDSAAYFCASSPPSGRGYEQYFGPGTRLTVT.